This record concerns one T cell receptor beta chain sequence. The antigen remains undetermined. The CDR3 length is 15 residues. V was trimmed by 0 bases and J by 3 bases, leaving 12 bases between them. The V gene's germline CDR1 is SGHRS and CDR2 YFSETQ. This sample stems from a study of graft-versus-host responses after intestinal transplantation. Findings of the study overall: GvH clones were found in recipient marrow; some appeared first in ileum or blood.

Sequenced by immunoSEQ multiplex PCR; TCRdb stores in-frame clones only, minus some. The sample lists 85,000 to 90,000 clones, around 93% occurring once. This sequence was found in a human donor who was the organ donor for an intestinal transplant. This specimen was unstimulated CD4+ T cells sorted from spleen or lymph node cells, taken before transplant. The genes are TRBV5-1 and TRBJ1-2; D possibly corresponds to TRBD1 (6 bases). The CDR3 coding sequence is TGCGCCAGCAGCTTGGAGGGGGAGTCCCACTATGGCTACACCTTC. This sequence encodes CASSLEGESHYGYTF.